The 10 T cell receptor beta chains below come from one sample, sequenced in a study of T-cell memory formation after mild COVID-19. TCRdb re-called the 5' RACE reads through MiXCR, storing one row per CDR3 protein. Counted here are over 70,000 distinct CDR3 sequences, more than 10% occurring once; the ten biggest clones make up about 26%. Sequencing was performed on PBMCs or a T cell subset sorted from them (not recorded which). Source of these receptors: an adult woman who had mild COVID-19 (a few samples of this study predate the infection). Cell type and time point are not known.

V gene TRBV6-6 combines with J gene TRBJ2-7; TRBD1 matches at 9 bases. This CDR3 is 14 amino acids long. The V and J ends lost 3 bases and 5 bases, in that order; junction bases with no gene match: 5. Germline V gene data show CDR1 as MNHNY and CDR2 as SVGAGI (reference sequence). This CDR3 is CASSYSQGADEQYF. The DNA for the CDR3 is TGTGCCAGCAGTTATTCACAGGGGGCCGACGAGCAGTACTTC.

The table lists this clonotype with a few counts. This rearrangement joins TRBV4-1 to TRBJ1-5; 8 bases are a match to TRBD1. The CDR3 contains 17 residues. Looked up from germline, CDR1 is MGHRA and CDR2 is YSYEKL. Trimming at V came to 0 bases and at J to 4 bases, leaving 8 bases not matched to a gene. For the CDR3, the DNA is TGCGCCAGCAGCCAAGATCCGACAGGGGAAGTGAATCAGCCCCAGCATTTT. It yields the protein CASSQDPTGEVNQPQHF.

The chain couples TRBV27 to TRBJ2-7, with D possibly being TRBD2 (6 bases). From germline, CDR1 is MNHEY and CDR2 SMNVEV (reference sequence). The V end was cut by 0 bases, the J end by 4 bases, with 10 bases between. This CDR3 has 14 residues. Here the CDR3 DNA reads TGTGCCAGCAGTTTATCGGGGGGACCTTACGAGCAGTACTTC. This gives the protein CASSLSGGPYEQYF.

In its sample, this clonotype was seen a few times. The chain employs TRBV7-2 and TRBJ2-1; D unresolved. Trimming cost V 5 bases and J 0 bases, with 14 bases left between them. Per the germline V gene, CDR1 is SGHTA and CDR2 is FQGNSA. The CDR3 length is 16 residues. CDR3 protein: CASSPPDSISYNEQFF. CDR3 DNA: TGTGCCAGCAGCCCGCCCGACTCGATCTCCTACAATGAGCAGTTCTTC.

Only a few counts were recorded for this clonotype. This rearrangement joins TRBV12-3 or TRBV12-4 to TRBJ2-7; D is perhaps TRBD1 or TRBD2 (7 bases each). Deletions cut 6 bases from V and 4 bases from J, with 16 bases between. The CDR3 is 14 amino acids. The CDR3 DNA reads TGTGCCAGCAGGCCCCAGGGGGGGTTTTACGAGCAGTACTTC. Translating gives CASRPQGGFYEQYF.

This clonotype was recorded at least ten times. The chain employs TRBV7-9 and TRBJ2-1; D is uncertain. V lost 4 bases, J lost 6 bases, and 19 bases lay in between. The CDR3 covers 16 residues. Germline V CDR1 and CDR2: SEHNR, FQNEAQ (reference sequence). The DNA for the CDR3 is TGTGCCAGCAGCTCTCTTATCCTTGAGGAGATCAATGAGCAGTTCTTC. Its translation is CASSSLILEEINEQFF.

The table lists this clonotype with many counts. The chain links TRBV12-3 or TRBV12-4 to TRBJ2-5, with 9 bases aligning to TRBD2. Losses at the gene ends were 3 bases for V and 5 bases for J; bases not matched to a gene: 4. CDR3 length equals 14 residues. The CDR3 reads CASSFASGAETQYF. The CDR3 DNA is TGTGCCAGCAGTTTTGCTAGCGGGGCGGAGACCCAGTACTTC.

This clonotype was seen ten or more times. This chain joins TRBV5-1 and TRBJ2-2; D call uncertain. V gave up 2 bases and J gave up 6 bases, with 5 bases separating them. Looked up from germline, CDR1 is SGHRS and CDR2 is YFSETQ. The CDR3 covers 12 residues. CDR3 bases: TGCGCCAGCAGCTTAAACGCCGGGGAGCTGTTTTTT. Translation gives CASSLNAGELFF. The full variable domain, with the rest looked up from reference TRBV5-1 and TRBJ2-2, is KAGVTQTPRYLIKTRGQQVTLSCSPISGHRSVSWYQQTPGQGLQFLFEYFSETQRNKGNFPGRFSGRQFSNSRSEMNVSTLELGDSALYLCASSLNAGELFFGEGSRLTVL.

In its sample, this clonotype was seen a few times. This chain links TRBV5-1 with TRBJ2-5; D unclear. Germline CDR1 is SGHRS and CDR2 is YFSETQ. Deletions cut 4 bases from V and 0 bases from J, with 7 bases between. The CDR3 loop spans 13 amino acids. The CDR3 spells CASSTLDQETQYF. The DNA of the CDR3 is TGCGCCAGCAGCACCCTGGACCAAGAGACCCAGTACTTC.

The chain has TRBV28 and TRBJ2-1; D may correspond to TRBD1 or TRBD2 (6 bases each). This CDR3 is 14 amino acids long. CDR1 and CDR2 (germline): MDHEN, SYDVKM. V gave up 6 bases and J gave up 4 bases, with 13 bases separating them. CDR3 sequence: CASSGEGGYNEQFF. CDR3 DNA: TGTGCCAGCAGCGGCGAGGGGGGTTACAATGAGCAGTTCTTC.